This TCR beta chain was sequenced in a study of shared clonotypes between healthy human individuals. Details on this clone: Its antigen is as yet unknown.

Assay used: immunoSEQ multiplex PCR; TCRdb lists only in-frame clones, some missing. The sample has about 2.3 million clones, about 90% seen once. Study-wide results and caveats: All-four-donor shared clonotypes had higher generation probabilities than non-shared clonotypes did.

This sequence was found in a man aged 18 to 35 in good health. Some clones in this sample may be carry-over from other donors' samples. Material: naive CD4+ T cells from PBMCs. The subset was: CD45RA+ positively selected.

Here the CDR3 reads CASSSGDRLNTEAFF. CDR3 in DNA: TGTGCCAGCAGCTCTGGGGACCGACTGAACACTGAAGCTTTCTTT. The rearrangement joins TRBV5-4 to TRBJ1-1; D perhaps matches TRBD1 (5 bases). Germline V gene lookup returns CDR1 SGHNT and CDR2 YYREEE (reference sequence). The CDR3 loop spans 15 amino acids. The V end lost 3 bases, the J end lost 0 bases, and 12 bases lay between the germline ends.